This T cell receptor (beta chain) is from a study of lymphopenia after photon versus proton radiotherapy. The repertoire was sequenced with immunoSEQ multiplex PCR; TCRdb's copy has only in-frame clones and lacks some. The data show more than 45,000 clones, under 95% seen once. The study's findings and limits: Only patients who died were analyzed for survival; proton advantage is unproven. Proton therapy kept repertoires fairly stable, unlike photons, which gained effector/memory cells. Post-nadir diversity loss with photons came from oligoclonal expansion, particularly CD8+ Temra cells. A bigger post-nadir fall in TCR diversity correlated inversely with survival time in deceased patients.

Turning to this clone: Its specificity is not known.

In germline, CDR1 is MNHEY, CDR2 SVGAGI. CDR3 length: 14 amino acids. The germline V and J ends were trimmed by 4 bases and 0 bases, with 9 bases remaining between them. This sequence was found in a woman between 40 and 55 years old with cholangiocarcinoma. The sample consisted of peripheral blood, taken from a patient treated with photon-based radiotherapy. The chain uses TRBV6-5 and TRBJ1-2; tentatively, D is TRBD1 (5 bases). CDR3 sequence: CASSSGTTNYGYTF. The CDR3 nucleotides are TGTGCCAGCAGTTCCGGGACTACTAACTATGGCTACACCTTC.